Listed here are 26 T cell receptor beta chains from one sample, sequenced in a study of metastatic and nonmetastatic thyroid tumors. All patients were untreated before thyroid surgery. Using MiXCR, TCRdb reanalyzed the PCR reads. Seen here are tens of thousands of clones, 16% observed once, and the top ten hold around 3%. Sequences were obtained from blood. The receptors originated from a female donor with papillary thyroid cancer or a benign thyroid nodule (not recorded which). Some clones in this sample may be carry-over from other donors' samples.

V and J are TRBV11-1 and TRBJ2-2, with TRBD2 matching 8 bases. The J segment lost 6 bases and the V segment lost 3 bases, leaving 12 bases of the junction unmatched. Germline assignment: CDR1 SGHAT and CDR2 FQDESV (reference sequence). The CDR3 runs to 17 residues. The CDR3: CASSFKRLAGVAGELFF. CDR3 DNA sequence: TGTGCCAGCAGCTTTAAACGGCTAGCGGGCGTAGCCGGGGAGCTGTTTTTT.

This clone was observed at least ten times. The rearrangement uses TRBV5-1 and TRBJ1-2; TRBD1 is a possible D gene (5 bases). V lost 2 bases and J lost 6, with 8 bases in between. The germline V gene has CDR1 SGHRS and CDR2 YFSETQ. This CDR3 is 12 amino acids long. The CDR3 region is CASSLEGDGYTF. The CDR3 DNA sequence: TGCGCCAGCAGCTTAGAAGGGGATGGCTACACCTTC.

This clone has a count of ten or more. V is TRBV9 and J is TRBJ1-1; TRBD1 is a possible D gene (5 bases). CDR1 is SGDLS and CDR2 is YYNGEE in the germline V gene. V was clipped by 4 bases and J by 3 bases, with 16 bases between them. This CDR3 region has 15 residues. The CDR3 spells CASSPAGGSDTEAFF. As DNA, the CDR3 is TGTGCCAGCAGCCCGGCGGGGGGGTCGGACACTGAAGCTTTCTTT.

This clone is labeled medium-sized. J is TRBJ2-7 and V is TRBV20-1, with a weak D call TRBD2 (6 bases). The germline V gene has CDR1 DFQATT and CDR2 SNEGSKA (reference sequence). V was clipped by 0 bases and J by 5 bases, with 14 bases between them. The length of the CDR3 is 14 residues. DNA of the CDR3: TGCAGTGCTAGAGAGGAACGGGACTTTAACGAGCAGTACTTC. This encodes CSAREERDFNEQYF.

This clone was counted at least ten times. The chain has TRBV28 and TRBJ2-6; D might be TRBD2 (5 bases). Trimming shortened V by 1 base and J by 0 bases, and 13 bases separated the two germline ends. The germline V gene encodes CDR1 MDHEN and CDR2 SYDVKM. CDR3 length: 18 amino acids. The DNA of the CDR3 is TGTGCCAGCAGTTTATTGGCGGGCTTGAGCTCTGGGGCCAACGTCCTGACTTTC. Its protein product is CASSLLAGLSSGANVLTF.

Notes on this clone: Just one base apart from a much larger clone, this may be a read error. This sample also contains other DNA sequences that code for the same CDR3. The V call is TRBV7-9, the J call TRBJ1-1; TRBD1 aligns across 7 bases. The CDR3 length is 12 residues. The V gene's germline CDR1 is SEHNR and CDR2 FQNEAQ (reference sequence). Trimming removed 4 bases from V and 5 bases from J; junction bases left unmatched: 1. CDR3 loop: CASSSGGTEAFF. CDR3 sequence (DNA): TGTGCCAGCAGCTCAGGGGGTACTGAAGCTTTCTTT.

This clone is medium-sized. This sequence joins TRBV20-1 and TRBJ2-7, with 11 bases lining up with TRBD2. CDR3 length: 15 residues. V gave up 3 bases and J gave up 2 bases; unmatched junction bases: 6. Germline V gene data show CDR1 as DFQATT and CDR2 as SNEGSKA (reference sequence). In nucleotides, the CDR3 is TGCAGTGCTAGGCTACTAGCGGGAGAGGCCTACGAGCAGTACTTC. This encodes CSARLLAGEAYEQYF.

This clone was detected ten times or more. The chain joins TRBV28 to TRBJ2-7, with D possibly being TRBD1 or TRBD2 (5 bases each). The CDR3 extends over 14 amino acids. Germline V gene lookup returns CDR1 MDHEN and CDR2 SYDVKM. The V end was cut by 5 bases, the J end by 2 bases, with 13 bases between. The CDR3 DNA reads TGTGCCAGCAGTCTGACCAGGGAGCCCTACGAGCAGTACTTC. It codes for CASSLTREPYEQYF.

In its sample, this clone was seen many times. The CDR3 loop is CSARDTEAFF. The DNA of the CDR3 is TGCAGTGCTAGAGACACTGAAGCTTTCTTT. The rearrangement uses TRBV20-1 and TRBJ1-1, with D hard to call. V was cut by 0 bases and J by 4 bases, with 0 bases left in between. The CDR3 is 10 residues long. Germline V lookup: CDR1 DFQATT, CDR2 SNEGSKA (reference sequence).

This clone was recorded many times. The chain links TRBV20-1 to TRBJ1-4, with 8 bases fitting TRBD1. J gave up 7 bases and V 1 base, and 14 bases lay outside the gene matches. The CDR3 length is 17 residues. Germline values: CDR1 DFQATT, CDR2 SNEGSKA (reference sequence). This CDR3 is CSARGGRGRSKGEKLFF. The CDR3 coding sequence is TGCAGTGCTAGAGGCGGCAGGGGGCGAAGTAAGGGTGAAAAACTGTTTTTT.

This clone has ten or more counts. This sequence joins TRBV30 and TRBJ2-5; D unresolved. Germline V CDR1 and CDR2: GTSNPN, SVGIG (reference sequence). This CDR3 has 15 residues. The V gene lost 0 bases and the J gene lost 5 bases, with 16 bases spanning the gap. The CDR3 loop reads CAWSVPTPGRETQYF. The CDR3 DNA follows: TGTGCCTGGAGTGTACCGACTCCTGGACGGGAGACCCAGTACTTC.

By its share, this clone is medium-sized. This chain links TRBV11-2 with TRBJ2-7; 9 bases are shared with TRBD1. The CDR3 runs 15 residues. V gave up 2 bases and J gave up 4 bases; unmatched junction bases: 6. In germline, CDR1 is SGHAT, CDR2 FQNNGV. In DNA, the CDR3 is TGTGCCAGCAGCTTACCGGGACAGGGTCATTACGAGCAGTACTTC. This gives the protein CASSLPGQGHYEQYF.

This clone is categorized as medium-sized (0.01 to 0.1%). The J gene is TRBJ2-7, the V gene TRBV28; perhaps TRBD1 as D (5 bases). The ends were cut back, 5 bases at V and 0 bases at J, with 8 bases in the middle. The CDR3 has 13 amino acids. Germline V CDR1 and CDR2: MDHEN, SYDVKM. The CDR3 sequence is CASSPDSSYEQYF. The CDR3 region has the DNA TGTGCCAGCAGTCCTGACAGCTCCTACGAGCAGTACTTC.

This clone has at least ten counts. The rearrangement joins TRBV5-1 to TRBJ2-5; 11 bases line up with TRBD2. The CDR3 is made up of 14 amino acids. Trimming removed 5 bases from V and 3 bases from J; junction bases left unmatched: 3. Germline V lookup: CDR1 SGHRS, CDR2 YFSETQ. CDR3 nucleotide sequence: TGCGCCAGCAGGACGGGACTAGCGGAAGAGACCCAGTACTTC. It encodes CASRTGLAEETQYF.

This clone was seen repeatedly, ten times or more. The rearrangement uses TRBV6-4 and TRBJ2-1; no reliable D call. The germline V gene has CDR1 MRHNA and CDR2 SNTAGT. The CDR3 is 14 amino acids. V lost 8 bases and J 8 bases, leaving 19 bases between the germline ends. CDR3 nucleotides: TGTGCCAGCGCAAGAAATACAGAGGTGGATGAGCAGTTCTTC. This codes for CASARNTEVDEQFF.

V usage is TRBV28 and J usage is TRBJ2-7; D possibly corresponds to TRBD1 (5 bases). The CDR3 is 12 residues long. Trimming shortened V by 10 bases and J by 3 bases, and 13 bases separated the two germline ends. Germline V gives CDR1 MDHEN, CDR2 SYDVKM. CDR3 sequence: CAIQTAIYEQYF. The CDR3 region has the DNA TGTGCCATTCAGACAGCGATCTACGAGCAGTACTTC.

The genes are TRBV5-6 and TRBJ1-2; TRBD1 matches 10 bases. Germline V gene data show CDR1 as SGHDT and CDR2 as YYEEEE. CDR3 length: 14 residues. With V trimmed by 6 bases and J by 8 bases, 10 bases remained unmatched. CDR3 sequence (DNA): TGTGCCAGCATCTTTGGACAGGGGGTGCCCGGCTACACCTTC. Its protein product is CASIFGQGVPGYTF.

This clone has a count of ten or more. The chain couples TRBV6-4 to TRBJ2-3, with TRBD2 matching 7 bases. The CDR3 has 16 residues. CDR1 MRHNA and CDR2 SNTAGT come from the germline V gene. The ends lost 3 bases at V and 0 bases at J; junction bases unmatched: 6. Here the CDR3 reads CASSEGAGASTDTQYF. The CDR3 nucleotides are TGTGCCAGCAGTGAAGGGGCGGGAGCCAGCACAGATACGCAGTATTTT.

This clone appeared many times. The chain has TRBV3-1 and TRBJ2-1; tentatively, D is TRBD2 (5 bases). V lost 5 bases to trimming and J lost 0 bases, with 11 bases between them. CDR1 is LGHDT and CDR2 is YNNKEL in the germline V gene (reference sequence). This CDR3 is built from 15 residues. Written as DNA, the CDR3 is TGTGCCAGCAGCGCGGGCAGGAGCTCCTACAATGAGCAGTTCTTC. It specifies CASSAGRSSYNEQFF.

Many counts were recorded for this clone. The rearrangement joins TRBV3-1 to TRBJ1-1, with D uncertain. The CDR3 has 15 residues. The germline gives CDR1 LGHDT, CDR2 YNNKEL (reference sequence). V gave up 1 base and J gave up 1 base, with 10 bases separating them. The CDR3 region has the DNA TGTGCCAGCAGCCAAGGGCGAAGGTCGAACACTGAAGCTTTCTTT. Encoded protein: CASSQGRRSNTEAFF.

The sample holds many counts of this clone. This chain uses TRBV6-5 with TRBJ2-1; TRBD2 agrees at 10 bases. The ends lost 0 bases at V and 5 bases at J; junction bases unmatched: 4. The germline gives CDR1 MNHEY, CDR2 SVGAGI. This CDR3 region has 16 residues. The CDR3 bases are TGTGCCAGCAGTTACTCCCTAGCGGGAGTCCACAATGAGCAGTTCTTC. This translates into CASSYSLAGVHNEQFF.

J is TRBJ1-1 and V is TRBV7-8; D is unclear. The CDR3 has 14 amino acids. Germline-derived CDR1 and CDR2 are SGHVS and FQNEAQ. Trimming cost V 1 base and J 12 bases, with 18 bases left between them. In DNA, the CDR3 is TGTGCCAGCAGCTTAGATGGGGTAAACACTCAATCTTTCTTT. Protein sequence: CASSLDGVNTQSFF.

This clone appeared many times. The genes are TRBV11-2 and TRBJ1-1; D is ambiguous. V was trimmed by 1 base and J by 1 base, leaving 4 bases between them. The length of the CDR3 is 13 residues. Germline values: CDR1 SGHAT, CDR2 FQNNGV. CDR3 residues: CASSLAGNTEAFF. The CDR3, as DNA: TGTGCCAGCAGCTTAGCGGGGAACACTGAAGCTTTCTTT.

A note on this clone: A read error may produce the germline difference seen at one junction end. The rearrangement joins TRBV10-3 to TRBJ2-1; D unresolved. Looked up from germline, CDR1 is ENHRY and CDR2 is SYGVKD. The CDR3 extends over 14 amino acids. The CDR3 reads CAVSAGSDVDEQFF. Here the CDR3 DNA reads TGTGCCGTCAGTGCAGGTTCGGACGTCGATGAGCAGTTCTTC.

There are many counts of this clone. The chain recombines TRBV6-2 or TRBV6-3 with TRBJ2-1, with 7 bases matching TRBD2. This CDR3 has 17 amino acids. V lost 2 bases, J lost 7 bases, and 14 bases stayed unmatched. The germline V gene has CDR1 MNHEY and CDR2 SVGEGT. CDR3 bases: TGTGCCAGCAGTTACCGACTAGCAGCTACAATACGGAATGAGCAGTTCTTC. It codes for CASSYRLAATIRNEQFF.

This clone was observed many times. The chain is built from TRBV6-1 and TRBJ2-1; 11 bases agree with TRBD2. The CDR3 loop spans 14 amino acids. The germline V gene encodes CDR1 MNHNS and CDR2 SASEGT. After removal of 5 bases from V and 7 bases from J, the junction contained 4 bases not matched to a gene. The CDR3 protein is CASSLTSGINEQFF. The CDR3 nucleotides are TGTGCCAGCAGTCTGACTAGCGGGATTAATGAGCAGTTCTTC.